The rows below give T cell receptor beta chains drawn from one sample of a study of T cell responses to AZD1222 COVID-19 vaccine. The protocol was immunoSEQ multiplex PCR, while the TCRdb copy is restricted to in-frame clones and leaves out a portion. Here the sample spans approximately 130,000 clones, around 88% being singletons. The specimen was peripheral blood, collected on day 0 of MenACWY control vaccination. The receptor set was obtained from an adult in good health. CDR3s include the opening cysteine and the closing phenylalanine or tryptophan. D genes are given only for firm matches.

D gene: TRBD1; V gene: TRBV6-2/TRBV6-3; J gene: TRBJ2-5; CDR3 protein: CASTPSTGVETQYF
D gene: NA; V gene: TRBV2; J gene: TRBJ1-1; CDR3 protein: CASSEVGRVGPFF
D gene: TRBD2; V gene: TRBV10-1; J gene: TRBJ2-2; CDR3 protein: CASSVGVAGSTGELFF
D gene: NA; V gene: TRBV6-1; J gene: TRBJ1-6; CDR3 protein: CASSETGSTSPLHF
D gene: NA; V gene: TRBV29-1; J gene: TRBJ1-2; CDR3 protein: CSVEDLGRANYGYTF
D gene: NA; V gene: TRBV4-1; J gene: TRBJ1-1; CDR3 protein: CASSQKGVGRTEAFF
D gene: TRBD1; V gene: TRBV19; J gene: TRBJ2-6; CDR3 protein: CASSRTGASGANVLTF
D gene: NA; V gene: TRBV3-1/TRBV3-2; J gene: TRBJ1-2; CDR3 protein: CASSPGPRANYGYTF
D gene: TRBD2; V gene: TRBV30; J gene: TRBJ2-7; CDR3 protein: CAWSVPGLAGGHF
D gene: TRBD1; V gene: TRBV19; J gene: TRBJ1-1; CDR3 protein: CASSKVTGAEAFF
D gene: NA; V gene: TRBV5-6; J gene: TRBJ2-7; CDR3 protein: CASSRYDGGSSYEQYF
D gene: NA; V gene: TRBV6-5; J gene: TRBJ1-3; CDR3 protein: CASTSLLSGNTIYF
D gene: NA; V gene: TRBV4-1; J gene: TRBJ1-6; CDR3 protein: CASSQDLEDTYYNSPLHF
D gene: NA; V gene: TRBV30; J gene: TRBJ1-1; CDR3 protein: CAWSSPLLPNTEAFF
D gene: NA; V gene: TRBV18; J gene: TRBJ1-1; CDR3 protein: CASFIMNTEAFF
D gene: NA; V gene: TRBV30; J gene: TRBJ1-6; CDR3 protein: CAWSFPNSPLHF
D gene: NA; V gene: TRBV6-5; J gene: TRBJ1-4; CDR3 protein: CASRERSYEKLFF
D gene: NA; V gene: TRBV11-2; J gene: TRBJ1-2; CDR3 protein: CASSLMAISF
D gene: NA; V gene: TRBV4-1; J gene: TRBJ1-1; CDR3 protein: CASSQFQANTEAFF
D gene: TRBD2; V gene: TRBV15; J gene: TRBJ2-1; CDR3 protein: CATSSGLNSGNYNEQFF
D gene: NA; V gene: TRBV24-1; J gene: TRBJ2-1; CDR3 protein: CATSDLIGEQFF
D gene: NA; V gene: TRBV27; J gene: TRBJ2-1; CDR3 protein: CASKSGRHNEQFF
D gene: NA; V gene: TRBV27; J gene: TRBJ1-2; CDR3 protein: CASSPGWGNYGYTF
D gene: TRBD1; V gene: TRBV19; J gene: TRBJ2-6; CDR3 protein: CASSPGQISGANVLTF
D gene: NA; V gene: TRBV7-2; J gene: TRBJ1-2; CDR3 protein: CASSLRQPYGYTF
D gene: NA; V gene: TRBV30; J gene: TRBJ1-5; CDR3 protein: CAWTQDSYSNQPQHF
D gene: NA; V gene: TRBV10-3; J gene: TRBJ2-7; CDR3 protein: CAISDSYEQYF
D gene: NA; V gene: TRBV3-1/TRBV3-2; J gene: TRBJ2-7; CDR3 protein: CASSQRGSSYEQYF
D gene: TRBD2; V gene: TRBV6-5; J gene: TRBJ2-7; CDR3 protein: CASSTTSGTYEQYF
D gene: NA; V gene: TRBV7-9; J gene: TRBJ1-6; CDR3 protein: CASSLDGNSPLHF
D gene: NA; V gene: TRBV20-1; J gene: TRBJ2-1; CDR3 protein: CSALISPEQFF
D gene: NA; V gene: TRBV5-5; J gene: TRBJ1-3; CDR3 protein: CASGARLGSGNTIYF
D gene: TRBD2; V gene: TRBV30; J gene: TRBJ2-3; CDR3 protein: CAWSWTSGSGSDTQYF
D gene: NA; V gene: TRBV7-2; J gene: TRBJ1-5; CDR3 protein: CASSRDTNQPQHF
D gene: NA; V gene: TRBV27; J gene: TRBJ2-2; CDR3 protein: CASNRGLNTGELFF
D gene: NA; V gene: TRBV5-1; J gene: TRBJ2-1; CDR3 protein: CASSLATVRIYNEQFF
D gene: NA; V gene: TRBV7-9; J gene: TRBJ2-1; CDR3 protein: CASSLGPAVFYNEQFF
D gene: NA; V gene: TRBV15; J gene: TRBJ1-3; CDR3 protein: CATSRVLTWNSGNTIYF
D gene: NA; V gene: TRBV6-1; J gene: TRBJ1-6; CDR3 protein: CASSEAWRLGNSPLHF
D gene: NA; V gene: TRBV12-3/TRBV12-4; J gene: TRBJ1-2; CDR3 protein: CASSFRGRNIHTF
D gene: NA; V gene: TRBV3-1/TRBV3-2; J gene: TRBJ1-2; CDR3 protein: CASSQDQGYGYTF
D gene: NA; V gene: TRBV19; J gene: TRBJ1-3; CDR3 protein: CASSITDRAGNTIYF
D gene: TRBD2; V gene: TRBV9; J gene: TRBJ2-5; CDR3 protein: CASSTNGLAGQNEETQYF
D gene: NA; V gene: TRBV12-3/TRBV12-4; J gene: TRBJ1-4; CDR3 protein: CASSSDSNEKLFF
D gene: NA; V gene: TRBV11-2; J gene: TRBJ1-1; CDR3 protein: CASSLDRIAPEAFF
D gene: TRBD1; V gene: TRBV7-2; J gene: TRBJ2-7; CDR3 protein: CASSLGQGAPRAYEQYF
D gene: TRBD2; V gene: TRBV5-1; J gene: TRBJ2-3; CDR3 protein: CASSLVVRLAATDTQYF
D gene: NA; V gene: TRBV2; J gene: TRBJ1-5; CDR3 protein: CASSAMTSGNQPQHF
D gene: TRBD1; V gene: TRBV3-1/TRBV3-2; J gene: TRBJ2-7; CDR3 protein: CASSQDVTPWDRGPGEQYF
D gene: TRBD2; V gene: TRBV24-1; J gene: TRBJ2-5; CDR3 protein: CATRGNGLADQETQYF
D gene: TRBD1; V gene: TRBV9; J gene: TRBJ1-2; CDR3 protein: CASSTGDRETLGYTF
D gene: NA; V gene: TRBV27; J gene: TRBJ2-7; CDR3 protein: CASSLEGTYEQYF